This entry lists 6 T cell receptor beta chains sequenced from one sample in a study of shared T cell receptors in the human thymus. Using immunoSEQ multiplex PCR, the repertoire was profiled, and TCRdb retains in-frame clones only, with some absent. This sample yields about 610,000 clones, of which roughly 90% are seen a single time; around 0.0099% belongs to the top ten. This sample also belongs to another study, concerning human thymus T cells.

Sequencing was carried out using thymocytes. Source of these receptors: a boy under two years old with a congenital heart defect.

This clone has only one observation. CDR3 nucleotides: TGTGCCTGGAGATACGGGAGGGCCGGTCGGGGCAAGGTTCATGAGCAGTTCTTC. Translating it yields CAWRYGRAGRGKVHEQFF. The chain is built from TRBV30 and TRBJ2-1, with 8 bases lining up with TRBD2. The CDR3 contains 18 residues. The ends lost 3 bases at V and 8 bases at J; junction bases unmatched: 21. The V gene's germline CDR1 is GTSNPN and CDR2 SVGIG (reference sequence).

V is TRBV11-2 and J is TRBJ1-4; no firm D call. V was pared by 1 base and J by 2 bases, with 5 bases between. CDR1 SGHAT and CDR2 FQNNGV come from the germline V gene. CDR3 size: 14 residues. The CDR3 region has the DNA TGTGCCAGCAGCTTAGTTGCGACTAATGAAAAACTGTTTTTT. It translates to CASSLVATNEKLFF.

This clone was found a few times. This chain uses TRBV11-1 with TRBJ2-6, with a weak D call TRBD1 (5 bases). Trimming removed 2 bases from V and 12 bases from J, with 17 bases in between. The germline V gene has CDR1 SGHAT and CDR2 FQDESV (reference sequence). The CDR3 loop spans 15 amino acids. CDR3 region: CASSLSNKQGSVLTF. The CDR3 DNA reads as TGTGCCAGCAGCTTATCTAATAAGCAGGGAAGCGTCCTGACTTTC.

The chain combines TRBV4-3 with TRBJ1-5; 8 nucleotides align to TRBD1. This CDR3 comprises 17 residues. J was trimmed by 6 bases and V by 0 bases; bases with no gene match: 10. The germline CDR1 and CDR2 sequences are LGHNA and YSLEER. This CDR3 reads CASSQDGSRTGRQPQHF. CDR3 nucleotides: TGCGCCAGCAGCCAAGACGGATCGAGGACAGGGCGTCAGCCCCAGCATTTT.

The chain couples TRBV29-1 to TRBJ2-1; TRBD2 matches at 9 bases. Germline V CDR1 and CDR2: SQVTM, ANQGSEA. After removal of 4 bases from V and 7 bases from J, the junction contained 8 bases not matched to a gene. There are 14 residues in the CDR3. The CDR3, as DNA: TGCAGCGTTGGTCGACTAGCGGTGGGGAATGAGCAGTTCTTC. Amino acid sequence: CSVGRLAVGNEQFF.

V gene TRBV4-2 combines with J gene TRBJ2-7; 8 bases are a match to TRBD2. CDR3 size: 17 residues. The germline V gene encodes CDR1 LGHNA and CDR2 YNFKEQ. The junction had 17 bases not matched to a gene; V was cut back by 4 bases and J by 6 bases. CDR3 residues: CASSPLPTGGRPLEQYF. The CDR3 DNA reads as TGTGCCAGCAGCCCCCTCCCCACTGGCGGGAGGCCCCTCGAGCAGTACTTC.